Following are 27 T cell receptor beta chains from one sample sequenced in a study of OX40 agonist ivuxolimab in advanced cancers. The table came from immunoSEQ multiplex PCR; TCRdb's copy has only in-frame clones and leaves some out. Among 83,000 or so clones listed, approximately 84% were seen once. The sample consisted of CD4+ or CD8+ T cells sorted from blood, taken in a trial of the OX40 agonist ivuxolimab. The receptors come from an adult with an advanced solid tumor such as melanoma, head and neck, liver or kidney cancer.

The CDR3 nucleotides read TGTGCCAGCAGCTTAGAAGTGTTGTACGAGCAGTACTTC. This codes for CASSLEVLYEQYF. The V call is TRBV7-2, the J call TRBJ2-7; no definite D call. From germline, CDR1 is SGHTA and CDR2 FQGNSA. The CDR3 length is 13 residues. V lost 1 base and J 4 bases, leaving 8 bases between the germline ends.

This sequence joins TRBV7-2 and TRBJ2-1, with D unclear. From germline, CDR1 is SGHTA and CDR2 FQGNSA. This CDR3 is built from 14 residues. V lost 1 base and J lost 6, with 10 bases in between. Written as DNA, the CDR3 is TGTGCCAGCAGCTTAGGATCGAACCTCAATGAGCAGTTCTTC. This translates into CASSLGSNLNEQFF. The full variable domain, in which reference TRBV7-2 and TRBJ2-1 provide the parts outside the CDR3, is GAGVSQSPSNKVTEKGKDVELRCDPISGHTALYWYRQSLGQGLEFLIYFQGNSAPDKSGLPSDRFSAERTGGSVSTLTIQRTQQEDSAVYLCASSLGSNLNEQFFGPGTRLTVL.

DNA of the CDR3: TGCGCCAGCAGCTTGGTGGGAGACTCCTACGAGCAGTACTTC. It translates to CASSLVGDSYEQYF. The V and J genes are TRBV5-1 and TRBJ2-7, with D maybe TRBD2 (5 bases). Germline V gene sequence: CDR1 SGHRS, CDR2 YFSETQ. V dropped 0 bases and J dropped 0 bases, with 7 bases sitting between them. CDR3 size: 14 residues. Full variable domain (remainder filled in from reference TRBV5-1 and TRBJ2-7): KAGVTQTPRYLIKTRGQQVTLSCSPISGHRSVSWYQQTPGQGLQFLFEYFSETQRNKGNFPGRFSGRQFSNSRSEMNVSTLELGDSALYLCASSLVGDSYEQYFGPGTRLTVT.

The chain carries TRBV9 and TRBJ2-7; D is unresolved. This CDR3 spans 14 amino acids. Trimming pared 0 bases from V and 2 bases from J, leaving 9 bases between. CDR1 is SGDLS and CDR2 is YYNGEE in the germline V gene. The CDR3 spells CASSVGGSAYEQYF. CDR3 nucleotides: TGTGCCAGCAGCGTAGGAGGTTCAGCCTACGAGCAGTACTTC.

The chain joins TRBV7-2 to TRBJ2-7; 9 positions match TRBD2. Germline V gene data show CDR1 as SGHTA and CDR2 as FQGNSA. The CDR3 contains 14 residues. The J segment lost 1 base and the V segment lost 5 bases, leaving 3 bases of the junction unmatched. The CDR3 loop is CASSPSGASYEQYF. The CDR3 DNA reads TGTGCCAGCAGCCCTAGCGGGGCTTCCTACGAGCAGTACTTC.

The CDR3 coding sequence is TGTGCCAGCAGCTTCCGGGACAGCTCTGGGGCCAACGTCCTGACTTTC. Residues: CASSFRDSSGANVLTF. This chain joins TRBV5-4 and TRBJ2-6; 7 bases map to TRBD1. V lost 2 bases and J lost 0; bases outside the gene matches: 2. Looked up from germline, CDR1 is SGHNT and CDR2 is YYREEE (reference sequence). The CDR3 covers 16 residues.

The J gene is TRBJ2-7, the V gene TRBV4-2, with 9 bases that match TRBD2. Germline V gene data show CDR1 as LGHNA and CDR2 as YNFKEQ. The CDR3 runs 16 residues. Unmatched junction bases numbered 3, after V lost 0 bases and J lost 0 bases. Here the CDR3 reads CASSQDPSGISYEQYF. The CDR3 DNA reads TGTGCCAGCAGCCAAGATCCTAGCGGGATCTCCTACGAGCAGTACTTC.

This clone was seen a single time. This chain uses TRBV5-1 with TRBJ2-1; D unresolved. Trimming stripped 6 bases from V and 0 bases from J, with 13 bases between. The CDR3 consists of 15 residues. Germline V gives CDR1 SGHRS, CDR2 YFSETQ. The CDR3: CASKLAISSYNEQFF. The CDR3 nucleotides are TGCGCCAGCAAACTTGCGATAAGCTCCTACAATGAGCAGTTCTTC.

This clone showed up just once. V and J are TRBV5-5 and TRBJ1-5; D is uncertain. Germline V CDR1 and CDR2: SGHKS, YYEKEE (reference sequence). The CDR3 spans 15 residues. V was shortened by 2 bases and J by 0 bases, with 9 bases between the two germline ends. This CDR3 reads CASSFRSSSNQPQHF. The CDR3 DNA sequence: TGTGCCAGCAGCTTTCGCAGCTCTAGCAATCAGCCCCAGCATTTT. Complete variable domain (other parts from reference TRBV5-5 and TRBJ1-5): DAGVTQSPTHLIKTRGQQVTLRCSPISGHKSVSWYQQVLGQGPQFIFQYYEKEERGRGNFPDRFSARQFPNYSSELNVNALLLGDSALYLCASSFRSSSNQPQHFGDGTRLSIL.

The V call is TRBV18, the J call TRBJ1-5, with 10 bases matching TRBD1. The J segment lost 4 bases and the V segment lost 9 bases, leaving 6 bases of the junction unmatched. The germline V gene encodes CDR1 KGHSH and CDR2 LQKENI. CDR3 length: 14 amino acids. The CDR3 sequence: CASRGGQGNQPQHF. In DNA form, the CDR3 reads TGTGCCAGTCGAGGGGGACAGGGGAATCAGCCCCAGCATTTT. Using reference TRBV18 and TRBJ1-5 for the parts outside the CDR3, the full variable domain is NAGVMQNPRHLVRRRGQEARLRCSPMKGHSHVYWYRQLPEEGLKFMVYLQKENIIDESGMPKERFSAEFPKEGPSILRIQQVVRGDSAAYFCASRGGQGNQPQHFGDGTRLSIL.

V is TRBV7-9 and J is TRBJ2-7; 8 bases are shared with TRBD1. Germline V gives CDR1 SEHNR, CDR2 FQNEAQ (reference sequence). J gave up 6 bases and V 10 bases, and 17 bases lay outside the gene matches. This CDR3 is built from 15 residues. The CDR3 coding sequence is TGTGCCACCGTCAGCCACGGGCAGGGGGCTGGCGAGCAGTACTTC. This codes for CATVSHGQGAGEQYF.

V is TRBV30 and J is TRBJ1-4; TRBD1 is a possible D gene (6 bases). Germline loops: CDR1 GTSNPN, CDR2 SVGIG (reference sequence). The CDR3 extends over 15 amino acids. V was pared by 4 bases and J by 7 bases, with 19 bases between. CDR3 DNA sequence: TGTGCCTGGACCCGGGATAGGGGGGCGGGTGAAAAACTGTTTTTT. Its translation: CAWTRDRGAGEKLFF. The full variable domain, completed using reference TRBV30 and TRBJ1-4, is SQTIHQWPATLVQPVGSPLSLECTVEGTSNPNLYWYRQAAGRGLQLLFYSVGIGQISSEVPQNLSASRPQDRQFILSSKKLLLSDSGFYLCAWTRDRGAGEKLFFGSGTQLSVL.

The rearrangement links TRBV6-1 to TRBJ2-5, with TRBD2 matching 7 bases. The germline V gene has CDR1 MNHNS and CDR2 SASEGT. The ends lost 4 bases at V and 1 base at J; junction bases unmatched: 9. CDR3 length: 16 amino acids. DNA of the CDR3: TGTGCCAGCAGTGTTGGGCGGGCTAGCGGCCAAGAGACCCAGTACTTC. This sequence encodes CASSVGRASGQETQYF.

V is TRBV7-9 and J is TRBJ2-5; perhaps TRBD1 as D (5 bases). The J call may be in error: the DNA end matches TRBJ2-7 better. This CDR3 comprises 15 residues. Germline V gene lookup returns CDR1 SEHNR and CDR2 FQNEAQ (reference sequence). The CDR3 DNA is TGTGCCAGCAGCTTAGAACAGGAAAACCCCTACGAGCAGTACTTC. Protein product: CASSLEQENPYEQYF.

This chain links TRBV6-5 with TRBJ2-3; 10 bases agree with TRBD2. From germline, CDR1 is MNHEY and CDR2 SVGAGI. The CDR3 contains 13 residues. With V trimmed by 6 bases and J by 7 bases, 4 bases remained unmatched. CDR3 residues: CASSGLAAHTQYF. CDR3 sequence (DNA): TGTGCCAGCAGCGGACTAGCGGCTCATACGCAGTATTTT.

CDR3 nucleotide sequence: TGCGCCAGCAGCCTAAGGACAGCGCTTACTAATGAAAAACTGTTTTTT. The encoded protein is CASSLRTALTNEKLFF. V is TRBV5-1 and J is TRBJ1-4, with D maybe TRBD1 (6 bases). The V and J ends lost 4 bases and 2 bases respectively, with 15 bases between them. Germline V CDR1 and CDR2: SGHRS, YFSETQ. This CDR3 region has 16 residues.

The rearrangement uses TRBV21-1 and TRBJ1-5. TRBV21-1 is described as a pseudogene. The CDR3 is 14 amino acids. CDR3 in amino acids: CASSKVRDNQPQHF. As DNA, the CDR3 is TGTGCCAGCAGCAAAGTCCGGGACAATCAGCCCCAGCATTTT.

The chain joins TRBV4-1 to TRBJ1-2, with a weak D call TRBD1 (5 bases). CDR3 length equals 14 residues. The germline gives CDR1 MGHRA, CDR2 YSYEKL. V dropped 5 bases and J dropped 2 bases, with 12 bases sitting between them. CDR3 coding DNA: TGCGCCAGCAGCACGAGGGACCCCAACTATGGCTACACCTTC. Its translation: CASSTRDPNYGYTF.

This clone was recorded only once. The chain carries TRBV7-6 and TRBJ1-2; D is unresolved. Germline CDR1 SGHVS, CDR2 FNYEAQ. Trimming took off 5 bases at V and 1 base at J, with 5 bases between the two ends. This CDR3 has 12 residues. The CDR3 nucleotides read TGTGCCAGCAGCCCCTTTAACTATGGCTACACCTTC. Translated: CASSPFNYGYTF.

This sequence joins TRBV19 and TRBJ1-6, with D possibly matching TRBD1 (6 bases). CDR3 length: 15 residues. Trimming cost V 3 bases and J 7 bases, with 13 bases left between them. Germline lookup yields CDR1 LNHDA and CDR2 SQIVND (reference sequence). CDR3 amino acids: CASSMGWQGNSPLHF. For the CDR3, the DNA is TGTGCCAGTAGTATGGGTTGGCAGGGGAATTCACCCCTCCACTTT. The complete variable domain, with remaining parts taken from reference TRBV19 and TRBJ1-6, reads DGGITQSPKYLFRKEGQNVTLSCEQNLNHDAMYWYRQDPGQGLRLIYYSQIVNDFQKGDIAEGYSVSREKKESFPLTVTSAQKNPTAFYLCASSMGWQGNSPLHFGNGTRLTVT.

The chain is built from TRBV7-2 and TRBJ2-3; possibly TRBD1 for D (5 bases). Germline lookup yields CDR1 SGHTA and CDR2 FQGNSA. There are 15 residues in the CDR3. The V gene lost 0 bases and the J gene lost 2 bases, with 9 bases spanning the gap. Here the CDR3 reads CASSLAGLNTDTQYF. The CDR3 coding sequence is TGTGCCAGCAGCTTAGCGGGGCTCAACACAGATACGCAGTATTTT.

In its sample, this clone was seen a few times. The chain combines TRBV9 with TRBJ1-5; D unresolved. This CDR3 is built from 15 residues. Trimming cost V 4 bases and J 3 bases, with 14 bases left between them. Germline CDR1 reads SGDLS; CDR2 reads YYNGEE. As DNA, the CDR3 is TGTGCCAGCAGCCCCTCGGCTCGGGACAATCAGCCCCAGCATTTT. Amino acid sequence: CASSPSARDNQPQHF.

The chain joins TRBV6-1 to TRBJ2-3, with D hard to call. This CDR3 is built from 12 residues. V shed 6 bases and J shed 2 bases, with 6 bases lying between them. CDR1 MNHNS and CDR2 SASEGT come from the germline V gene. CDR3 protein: CASSANTDTQYF. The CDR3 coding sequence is TGTGCCAGCAGCGCGAACACAGATACGCAGTATTTT.

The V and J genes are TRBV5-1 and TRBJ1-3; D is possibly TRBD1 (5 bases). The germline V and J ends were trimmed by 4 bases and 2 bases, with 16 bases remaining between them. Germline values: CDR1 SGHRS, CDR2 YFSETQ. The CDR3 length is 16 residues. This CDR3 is CASSLVSQGAGNTIYF. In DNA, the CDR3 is TGCGCCAGCAGCCTAGTCTCGCAGGGTGCTGGAAACACCATATATTTT.

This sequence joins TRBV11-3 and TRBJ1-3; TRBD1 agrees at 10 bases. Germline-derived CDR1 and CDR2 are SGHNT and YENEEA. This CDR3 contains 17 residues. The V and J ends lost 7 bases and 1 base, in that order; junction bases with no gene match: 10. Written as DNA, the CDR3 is TGTGCCAGCACACCACGGGACAGGGGTCTGTCTGGAAACACCATATATTTT. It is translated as CASTPRDRGLSGNTIYF.

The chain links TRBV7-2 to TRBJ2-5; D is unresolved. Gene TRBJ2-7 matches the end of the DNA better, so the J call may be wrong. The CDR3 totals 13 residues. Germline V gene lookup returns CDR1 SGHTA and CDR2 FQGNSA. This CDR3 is CASSLESAYEQYF. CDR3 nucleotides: TGTGCCAGCAGCTTAGAGTCGGCCTACGAGCAGTACTTC.

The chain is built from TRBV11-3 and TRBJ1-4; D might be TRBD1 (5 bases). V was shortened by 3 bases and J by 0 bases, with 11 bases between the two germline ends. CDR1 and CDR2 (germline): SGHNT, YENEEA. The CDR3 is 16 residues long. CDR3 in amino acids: CASSLGTVSTNEKLFF. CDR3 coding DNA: TGTGCCAGCAGCTTGGGGACGGTTTCAACTAATGAAAAACTGTTTTTT.